The T cell receptor beta chain under discussion was sequenced for a study of T cell responses to AZD1222 COVID-19 vaccine. Study findings and constraints: Among those given AZD1222, only five or six were seropositive at baseline. Clonal diversity was possibly underestimated; the donors were predominantly white British and more often female.

Clones were sequenced by immunoSEQ multiplex PCR, and TCRdb holds only the in-frame ones, with some missing. The repertoire holds about 140,000 clones, 92% seen once, with around 3.5% in the top ten. This CDR3 region has 14 residues. V lost 1 base, J lost 5 bases, and 10 bases lay in between. Germline assignment: CDR1 SGHRS and CDR2 YFSETQ. A note on this clone: The antigen is undetermined.

The sequence was obtained from an adult who received the AZD1222 COVID-19 vaccine. The chain couples TRBV5-1 to TRBJ2-1; D gene unclear. Sequenced material: peripheral blood, taken 28 days after the second AZD1222 dose. The CDR3: CASSLIPAHNEQFF. The CDR3 DNA is TGCGCCAGCAGCTTGATACCAGCGCACAATGAGCAGTTCTTC.